The TCR beta chain described here comes from a study of blood T cell repertoires in COVID-19. Across the whole study: Acute-phase and convalescent COVID-19 samples originated in the United States, Italy and Spain.

The protocol was immunoSEQ multiplex PCR, while the TCRdb copy is restricted to in-frame clones and leaves out a portion. The table has over 100,000 clones, approximately 90% seen once. Germline V lookup: CDR1 SGDLS, CDR2 YYNGEE. The CDR3 spans 15 residues. The ends were cut back, 7 bases at V and 7 bases at J, with 18 bases in the middle. The sample comprised peripheral blood. The sequence was collected from a man between 60 and 75 years old with COVID-19, enrolled during active disease. The rearrangement links TRBV9 to TRBJ1-6; D ambiguous. The CDR3 nucleotides are TGTGCCAGCTCTGCCCCGAGCTCCGGGAATTCACCCCTCCACTTT. It codes for CASSAPSSGNSPLHF.